The rows below give T cell receptor beta chains drawn from one sample of a study of T cell responses to AZD1222 COVID-19 vaccine. The data were produced by immunoSEQ multiplex PCR, yet TCRdb's version contains in-frame clones alone and is incomplete. The sample lists 150,000 or so clones, 85% to 95% occurring once. Sequences were derived from peripheral blood, sampled 28 days after the second AZD1222 dose. These receptors were taken from an adult who received the AZD1222 COVID-19 vaccine. Each CDR3 is given with its conserved first and last residue. The D gene is left open where the match is weak.

len: 13
j_gene: TRBJ2-7
d_gene: NA
v_gene: TRBV5-6
CDR3nt: TGTGCCAGCAGCTTGCCCCGTAGTGGCCGGCAGTACTTC
CDR3aa: CASSLPRSGRQYF

len: 12
j_gene: TRBJ2-1
d_gene: NA
v_gene: TRBV5-1
CDR3nt: TGCGCCAGCAGCGCCTCTCGGATTCCACAGTTCTTC
CDR3aa: CASSASRIPQFF

len: 17
j_gene: TRBJ1-3
d_gene: TRBD1
v_gene: TRBV27
CDR3nt: TGTGCCAGCAGTTTATCCTTCCCGGGACAGGGAAGAGACACCATATATTTT
CDR3aa: CASSLSFPGQGRDTIYF

len: 16
j_gene: TRBJ2-1
d_gene: TRBD2
v_gene: TRBV7-7
CDR3nt: TGTGCTAGCAGCCGACTAGCGGCTTCCTCCTACAATGAGCAGTTCTTC
CDR3aa: CASSRLAASSYNEQFF

len: 16
j_gene: TRBJ1-6
d_gene: NA
v_gene: TRBV10-2
CDR3nt: TGCGCCACCGCACACCTTCAACGTGGTGCGGATTCACCCCTCCACTTT
CDR3aa: CATAHLQRGADSPLHF

len: 11
j_gene: TRBJ2-1
d_gene: NA
v_gene: TRBV20-1
CDR3nt: TGCAGTGCCCGGGGCCTTCCTGAGCAGTTCTTC
CDR3aa: CSARGLPEQFF

len: 15
j_gene: TRBJ1-5
d_gene: NA
v_gene: TRBV3-1/TRBV3-2
CDR3nt: TGTGCCAGCAGCCAAGTCCCGGGATCGAGTCAGCCCCAGCATTTT
CDR3aa: CASSQVPGSSQPQHF

len: 12
j_gene: TRBJ2-1
d_gene: NA
v_gene: TRBV28
CDR3nt: TGTGCCAGCAGTTTATCCGGGAATGAGCAGTTCTTC
CDR3aa: CASSLSGNEQFF

len: 14
j_gene: TRBJ2-7
d_gene: NA
v_gene: TRBV3-1/TRBV3-2
CDR3nt: TGTGCCAGCAGCTCCCGGGACGGATCCTACGAGCAGTACTTC
CDR3aa: CASSSRDGSYEQYF

len: 15
j_gene: TRBJ2-2
d_gene: TRBD2
v_gene: TRBV27
CDR3nt: TGTGCCAGCAGCGGGACTAGCGGGGACACCGGGGAGCTGTTTTTT
CDR3aa: CASSGTSGDTGELFF

len: 12
j_gene: TRBJ1-1
d_gene: NA
v_gene: TRBV9
CDR3nt: TGTGCCAGCGGGCGGTCGAACACTGAAGCTTTCTTT
CDR3aa: CASGRSNTEAFF

len: 15
j_gene: TRBJ1-2
d_gene: TRBD1
v_gene: TRBV27
CDR3nt: TGTGCCAGCAGTCAAATGGGACAGGGGTACTATGGCTACACCTTC
CDR3aa: CASSQMGQGYYGYTF